A selection of T cell receptor beta chains follows, all from one sample in a study of blood T cell repertoires in COVID-19. The method was immunoSEQ multiplex PCR; TCRdb's version includes in-frame clones alone and lacks a portion of them. Among hundreds of thousands of clones listed, 86% were seen once. Sequencing input: PBMCs or T cells enriched from blood (not recorded which). Receptor source: a woman in her forties or fifties in a cohort exposed to, infected with or recovered from COVID-19 (not recorded which). The CDR3 runs from the conserved cysteine through the conserved F or W. The D gene is left open where the match is weak. Where a row states a size, it is once, few, many or the class of an expanded clone; other rows omit it.

TRBJ1-2	TRBV4-1	.	TRBD1	CASSQDERMTGIFYGYTF	TGCGCCAGCAGCCAAGACGAACGCATGACAGGGATATTCTATGGCTACACCTTC
TRBJ2-5	TRBV9	.	.	CASSVAGYQETQYF	TGTGCCAGCAGCGTAGCAGGGTACCAAGAGACCCAGTACTTC
TRBJ1-6	TRBV30	.	.	CAWSGQINSPLHF	TGTGCCTGGAGTGGGCAGATTAATTCACCCCTCCACTTT
TRBJ2-2	TRBV7-3	.	.	CASSLPPGELFF	TGTGCCAGCAGCTTACCTCCCGGGGAGCTGTTTTTT
TRBJ2-1	TRBV6-5	.	.	CASRLDNYNEQFF	TGTGCCAGCAGGTTGGACAACTACAATGAGCAGTTCTTC
TRBJ1-1	TRBV10-2	.	.	CASSRRLGVLNTEAFF	TGCGCCAGCAGCAGAAGGCTCGGAGTTTTGAACACTGAAGCTTTCTTT
TRBJ1-6	TRBV19	.	.	CASSTQTNLYNSPLHF	TGTGCCAGTAGTACGCAAACTAATTTATATAATTCACCCCTCCACTTT
TRBJ2-7	TRBV6-2/TRBV6-3	.	.	CASSSRGALTYEQYF	TGTGCCAGCAGTTCCCGCGGGGCCCTCACCTACGAGCAGTACTTC
TRBJ2-2	TRBV5-3	.	TRBD1	CARSFQTGGTGELFF	TGTGCCAGAAGCTTTCAGACAGGGGGCACCGGGGAGCTGTTTTTT
TRBJ1-5	TRBV28	.	TRBD1	CASSLRDRGFQPQHF	TGTGCCAGCAGTTTACGGGACAGGGGGTTTCAGCCCCAGCATTTT
TRBJ1-2	TRBV4-2	.	TRBD1	CASSQEGTGVSRGYTF	TGTGCCAGCAGCCAGGAGGGGACAGGGGTCTCAAGAGGCTACACCTTC
TRBJ2-7	TRBV7-8	.	TRBD1	CASHVGRGLYEQYF	TGTGCCAGCCACGTCGGCAGGGGGCTTTACGAGCAGTACTTC
TRBJ1-2	TRBV7-2	few	TRBD1	CASSPGPGGKVLGYTF	TGTGCCAGCAGCCCGGGGCCAGGGGGCAAGGTTCTTGGCTACACCTTC
TRBJ1-1	TRBV10-3	.	.	CAISDNVNLGEAFF	TGTGCCATCAGTGACAATGTCAACCTCGGGGAAGCTTTCTTT
TRBJ1-5	TRBV19	.	TRBD1	CASSMGQGLSQPQHF	TGTGCCAGTAGTATGGGACAGGGTTTAAGTCAGCCCCAGCATTTT
TRBJ1-1	TRBV10-3	.	.	CAISGDGLMANTEAFF	TGTGCCATCAGTGGAGACGGGTTAATGGCGAACACTGAAGCTTTCTTT
TRBJ2-7	TRBV28	once	.	CASSFFLSGDVTYEQYF	TGTGCCAGCAGTTTCTTCCTTTCAGGGGACGTCACCTACGAGCAGTACTTC
TRBJ2-1	TRBV5-8	.	.	CASSLVWGPGSYNEQFF	TGTGCCAGCAGCTTGGTCTGGGGGCCCGGCTCCTACAATGAGCAGTTCTTC
TRBJ2-3	TRBV5-1	.	TRBD2	CASSAGGPDTQYF	TGCGCCAGCAGCGCGGGGGGGCCAGATACGCAGTATTTT
TRBJ1-5	TRBV10-2	.	TRBD1	CASSGQGNQPQHF	TGCGCCAGCAGTGGACAGGGAAATCAGCCCCAGCATTTT
TRBJ2-1	TRBV7-2	.	.	CASSWRRGRDEQFF	TGTGCCAGCAGCTGGCGGCGGGGCCGGGATGAGCAGTTCTTC
TRBJ1-2	TRBV19	.	TRBD1	CASSRDREQYGYTF	TGTGCCAGTAGTCGAGACAGGGAACAGTATGGCTACACCTTC
TRBJ2-1	TRBV3-1/TRBV3-2	.	TRBD2	CASSQSSRLAGGLNNEQFF	TGTGCCAGCAGCCAAAGTTCTAGACTAGCGGGGGGACTAAACAATGAGCAGTTCTTC
TRBJ1-5	TRBV30	once	TRBD1	CALAQGVGQPQHF	TGTGCCCTAGCCCAGGGGGTGGGTCAGCCCCAGCATTTT
TRBJ2-1	TRBV7-2	.	.	CASSLVSGGVPGNEQFF	TGTGCCAGCAGCTTAGTTTCGGGCGGGGTGCCAGGCAACGAGCAGTTCTTC
TRBJ2-3	TRBV9	.	.	CASSVAGYTDTQYF	TGTGCCAGCAGCGTAGCGGGTTACACAGATACGCAGTATTTT
TRBJ2-1	TRBV5-1	.	TRBD1	CASSKRTGNYNEQFF	TGCGCCAGCAGCAAACGGACAGGGAACTACAATGAGCAGTTCTTC
TRBJ2-1	TRBV4-3	once	TRBD1	CASSQTGDEQFF	TGCGCCAGCAGCCAAACAGGGGATGAGCAGTTCTTC
TRBJ1-2	TRBV11-2	.	TRBD1	CASSPTGNYGYTF	TGTGCCAGCAGCCCGACAGGGAACTATGGCTACACCTTC
TRBJ1-5	TRBV19	few	.	CASSAGDYGQPQHF	TGTGCCAGTAGTGCCGGGGATTACGGTCAGCCCCAGCATTTT
TRBJ1-2	TRBV11-1	.	TRBD1	CASSTPGQDYGYTF	TGTGCCAGCAGCACCCCGGGACAGGACTATGGCTACACCTTC
TRBJ2-2	TRBV11-3	.	.	CASSSSSGPSGELFF	TGTGCCAGCAGCTCGTCCAGCGGGCCGTCCGGGGAGCTGTTTTTT
TRBJ2-7	TRBV29-1	.	TRBD1	CSVGGGQGSSYEQYF	TGCAGCGTTGGGGGGGGACAGGGGAGCTCCTACGAGCAGTACTTC
TRBJ2-1	TRBV7-3	.	TRBD2	CASSPRRSGSHEQFF	TGTGCCAGCAGCCCGAGACGTAGCGGGTCCCATGAGCAGTTCTTC
TRBJ2-4	TRBV28	.	.	CAVDSLAKNIQYF	TGTGCCGTAGACAGCTTAGCCAAAAACATTCAGTACTTC
TRBJ1-3	TRBV7-9	.	.	CASSSTEGGNTIYF	TGTGCCAGCAGCTCAACAGAGGGCGGAAACACCATATATTTT
TRBJ1-4	TRBV7-3	few	TRBD1	CASSQKRTGGIGRAPTNEKLFF	TGTGCCAGCAGCCAAAAAAGGACAGGGGGCATAGGTAGGGCTCCAACTAATGAAAAACTGTTTTTT
TRBJ1-1	TRBV6-1	.	.	CASSESTADGEAFF	TGTGCCAGCAGTGAATCAACTGCGGATGGTGAAGCTTTCTTT
TRBJ2-7	TRBV7-2	.	.	CASSASSGVSYEQYF	TGTGCCAGCAGCGCCTCTTCGGGGGTATCCTACGAGCAGTACTTC
TRBJ2-3	TRBV30	.	.	CAWSGGAGVTDTQYF	TGTGCCTGGAGTGGGGGAGCAGGGGTCACAGATACGCAGTATTTT
TRBJ1-5	TRBV10-2	.	.	CASSRGRGPSGSNQPQHF	TGCGCCAGCAGCAGGGGCAGGGGCCCGTCGGGTAGCAATCAGCCCCAGCATTTT
TRBJ2-7	TRBV6-5	.	TRBD1	CASERTGGTYEQYF	TGTGCCAGCGAGAGGACAGGGGGCACCTACGAGCAGTACTTC
TRBJ1-2	TRBV18	.	TRBD1	CASSPTGAREDGYTF	TGTGCCAGCTCACCAACAGGGGCCAGAGAGGATGGCTACACCTTC
TRBJ1-4	TRBV24-1	.	TRBD1	CATSGGQGNEKLFF	TGTGCCACCAGTGGCGGACAGGGGAATGAAAAACTGTTTTTT
TRBJ2-5	TRBV6-5	once	.	CASRRRGREETQYF	TGTGCCAGCAGGCGGAGGGGGCGGGAAGAGACCCAGTACTTC
TRBJ2-3	TRBV10-3	.	.	CAISDSSTDTQYF	TGTGCCATCAGTGATAGCAGCACAGATACGCAGTATTTT
TRBJ2-7	TRBV27	.	TRBD1	CASSRSGTGSYEQYF	TGTGCCAGCAGCCGATCCGGGACAGGATCCTACGAGCAGTACTTC
TRBJ1-5	TRBV3-1/TRBV3-2	.	.	CASSQGNSQYQPQHF	TGTGCCAGCAGCCAAGGAAACAGCCAATATCAGCCCCAGCATTTT
TRBJ1-2	TRBV10-1	.	TRBD1	CASSGSPVRTGTQSNYGYTF	TGCGCCAGCAGTGGTTCACCCGTTAGGACAGGGACACAGAGTAACTATGGCTACACCTTC
TRBJ1-2	TRBV4-3	.	TRBD1	CASSRDRGRDYGYTF	TGCGCCAGCAGCCGGGACAGGGGGCGCGACTATGGCTACACCTTC
TRBJ2-5	TRBV2	.	TRBD1	CASRGQGRPETQYF	TGTGCCAGCAGGGGACAGGGCCGTCCAGAGACCCAGTACTTC
TRBJ2-7	TRBV5-1	.	TRBD1	CASSYGTGSYEQYF	TGCGCCAGCAGTTATGGGACAGGGTCCTACGAGCAGTACTTC
TRBJ2-3	TRBV7-3	.	TRBD1	CASSIGTVRSTDTQYF	TGTGCCAGCAGCATTGGGACAGTTCGTAGCACAGATACGCAGTATTTT
TRBJ1-1	TRBV30	.	.	CASNRDGTEAFF	TGTGCCAGCAACAGGGACGGGACTGAAGCTTTCTTT
TRBJ1-2	TRBV19	.	.	CASSPDRNYGYTF	TGTGCCAGTAGTCCAGACAGGAACTATGGCTACACCTTC